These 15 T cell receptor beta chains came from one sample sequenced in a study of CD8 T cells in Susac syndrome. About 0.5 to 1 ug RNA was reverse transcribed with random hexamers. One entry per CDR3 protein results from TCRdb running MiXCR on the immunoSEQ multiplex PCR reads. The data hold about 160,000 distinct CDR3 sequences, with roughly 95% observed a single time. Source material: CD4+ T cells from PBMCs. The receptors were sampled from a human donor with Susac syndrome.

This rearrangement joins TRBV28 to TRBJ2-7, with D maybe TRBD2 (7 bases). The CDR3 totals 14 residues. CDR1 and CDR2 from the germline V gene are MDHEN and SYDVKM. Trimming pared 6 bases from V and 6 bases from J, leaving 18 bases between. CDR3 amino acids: CASSLPPRGGEQYF. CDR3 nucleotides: TGTGCCAGCAGCCTGCCTCCTAGGGGGGGCGAGCAGTACTTC. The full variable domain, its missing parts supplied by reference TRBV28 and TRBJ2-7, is DVKVTQSSRYLVKRTGEKVFLECVQDMDHENMFWYRQDPGLGLRLIYFSYDVKMKEKGDIPEGYSVSREKKERFSLILESASTNQTSMYLCASSLPPRGGEQYFGPGTRLTVT.

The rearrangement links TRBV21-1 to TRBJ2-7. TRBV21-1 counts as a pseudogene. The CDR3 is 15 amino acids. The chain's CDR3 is CASSFTHERCCEQYV. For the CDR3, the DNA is TGTGCCAGCAGCTTCACCCATGAAAGGTGCTGCGAGCAGTACGTC.

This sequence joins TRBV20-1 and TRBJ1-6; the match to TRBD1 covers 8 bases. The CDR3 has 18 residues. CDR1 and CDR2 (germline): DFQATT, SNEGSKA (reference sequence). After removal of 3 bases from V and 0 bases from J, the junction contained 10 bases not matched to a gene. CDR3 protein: CSAREDRGRGSYNSPLHF. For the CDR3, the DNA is TGCAGTGCTAGGGAAGACAGGGGAAGGGGCTCCTATAATTCACCCCTCCACTTT.

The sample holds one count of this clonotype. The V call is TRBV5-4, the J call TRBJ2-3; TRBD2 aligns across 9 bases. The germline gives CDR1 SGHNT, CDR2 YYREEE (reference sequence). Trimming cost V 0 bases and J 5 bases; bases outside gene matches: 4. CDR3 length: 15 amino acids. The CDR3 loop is CASSLAGLAIDTQYF. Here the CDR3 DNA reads TGTGCCAGCAGCTTGGCCGGACTAGCGATAGATACGCAGTATTTT.

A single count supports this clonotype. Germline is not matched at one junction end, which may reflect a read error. Written as DNA, the CDR3 is TGTGCCAGCAGCTCAAGTCAAAGGGATACGCATTATTTT. Its translation: CASSSSQRDTHYF. The rearrangement joins TRBV9 to TRBJ2-3; D remains ambiguous. This CDR3 spans 13 amino acids. CDR1 is SGDLS and CDR2 is YYNGEE in the germline V gene.

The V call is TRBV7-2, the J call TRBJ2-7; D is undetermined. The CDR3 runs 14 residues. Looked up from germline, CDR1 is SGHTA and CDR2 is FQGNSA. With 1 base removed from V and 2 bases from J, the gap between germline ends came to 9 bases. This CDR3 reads CASSLDSTAYEQYV. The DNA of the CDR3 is TGTGCCAGCAGCTTAGACTCAACGGCCTACGAGCAGTACGTC.

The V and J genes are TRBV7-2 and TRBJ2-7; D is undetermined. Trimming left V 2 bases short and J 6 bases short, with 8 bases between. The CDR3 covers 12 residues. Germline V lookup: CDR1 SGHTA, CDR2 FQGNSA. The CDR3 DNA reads TGTGCCAGCAGCTTAAGGCCTTCCGAGCAGTACTTC. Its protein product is CASSLRPSEQYF. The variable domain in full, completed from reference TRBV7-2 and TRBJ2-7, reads GAGVSQSPSNKVTEKGKDVELRCDPISGHTALYWYRQSLGQGLEFLIYFQGNSAPDKSGLPSDRFSAERTGGSVSTLTIQRTQQEDSAVYLCASSLRPSEQYFGPGTRLTVT.

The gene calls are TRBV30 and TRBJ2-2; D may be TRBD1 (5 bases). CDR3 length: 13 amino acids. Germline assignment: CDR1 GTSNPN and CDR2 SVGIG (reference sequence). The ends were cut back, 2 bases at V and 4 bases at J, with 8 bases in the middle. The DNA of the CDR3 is TGTGCCTGGAGTAGTGGGGCCACCGGGGAGCTGTTTTTT. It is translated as CAWSSGATGELFF.

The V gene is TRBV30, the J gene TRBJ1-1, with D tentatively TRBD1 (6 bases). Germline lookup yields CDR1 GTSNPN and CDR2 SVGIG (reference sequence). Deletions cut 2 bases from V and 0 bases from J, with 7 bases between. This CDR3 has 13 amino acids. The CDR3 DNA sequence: TGTGCCTGGAGTCGGACAGTGAACACTGAAGCTTTCTTT. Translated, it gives CAWSRTVNTEAFF.

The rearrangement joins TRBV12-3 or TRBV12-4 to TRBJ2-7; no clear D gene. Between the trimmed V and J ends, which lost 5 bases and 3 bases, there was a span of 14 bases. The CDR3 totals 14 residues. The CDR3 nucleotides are TGTGCCAGCAGTCGCAAGTCTCGGTTCTACGAGCAGTACTTC. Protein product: CASSRKSRFYEQYF.

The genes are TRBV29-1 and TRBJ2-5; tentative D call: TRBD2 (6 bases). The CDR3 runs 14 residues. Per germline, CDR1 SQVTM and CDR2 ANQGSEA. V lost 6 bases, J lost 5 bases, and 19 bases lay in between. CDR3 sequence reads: CSVRLAEGFETQYF. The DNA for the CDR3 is TGCAGCGTGAGGCTGGCGGAGGGGTTTGAGACCCAGTACTTC.

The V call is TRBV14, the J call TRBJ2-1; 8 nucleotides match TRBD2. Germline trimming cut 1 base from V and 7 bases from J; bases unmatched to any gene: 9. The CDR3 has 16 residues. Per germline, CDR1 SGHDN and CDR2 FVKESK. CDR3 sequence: CASSQARAGGRNEQFF. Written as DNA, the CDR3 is TGTGCCAGCAGCCAAGCTCGGGCGGGAGGACGAAATGAGCAGTTCTTC.

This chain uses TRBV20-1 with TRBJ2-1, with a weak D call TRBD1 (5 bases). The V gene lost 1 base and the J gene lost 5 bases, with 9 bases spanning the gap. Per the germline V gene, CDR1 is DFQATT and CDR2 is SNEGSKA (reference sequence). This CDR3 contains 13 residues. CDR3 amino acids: CSARVGADNEQFF. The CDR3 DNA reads TGCAGTGCTAGAGTAGGGGCCGACAATGAGCAGTTCTTC.

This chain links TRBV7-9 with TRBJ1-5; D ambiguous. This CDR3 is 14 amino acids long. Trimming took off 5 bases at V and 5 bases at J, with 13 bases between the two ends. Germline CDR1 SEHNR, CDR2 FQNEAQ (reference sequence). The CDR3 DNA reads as TGTGCCAGCAGCCCACTTGGTTCTCATCAGCCCCAGCATTTT. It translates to CASSPLGSHQPQHF.

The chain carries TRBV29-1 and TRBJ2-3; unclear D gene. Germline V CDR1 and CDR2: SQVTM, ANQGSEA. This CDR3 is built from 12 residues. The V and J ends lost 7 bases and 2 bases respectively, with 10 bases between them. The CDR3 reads CSARKVTDTQYF. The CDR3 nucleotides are TGCAGCGCGCGTAAGGTCACAGATACGCAGTATTTT.